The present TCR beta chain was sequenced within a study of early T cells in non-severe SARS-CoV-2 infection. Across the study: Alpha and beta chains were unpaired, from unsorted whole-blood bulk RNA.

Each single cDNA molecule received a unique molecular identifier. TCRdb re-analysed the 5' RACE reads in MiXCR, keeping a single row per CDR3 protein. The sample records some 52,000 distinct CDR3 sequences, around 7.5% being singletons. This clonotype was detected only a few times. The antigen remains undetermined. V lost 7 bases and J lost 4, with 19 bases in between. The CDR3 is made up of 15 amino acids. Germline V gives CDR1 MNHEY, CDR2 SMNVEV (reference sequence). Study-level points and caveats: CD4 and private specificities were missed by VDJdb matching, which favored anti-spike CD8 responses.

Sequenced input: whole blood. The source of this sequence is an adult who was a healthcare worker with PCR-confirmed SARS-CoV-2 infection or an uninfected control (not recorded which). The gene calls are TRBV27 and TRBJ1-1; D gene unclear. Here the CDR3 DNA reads TGTGCCAGCATCCCGAGCGGACGGACGGGCACTGAAGCTTTCTTT. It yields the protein CASIPSGRTGTEAFF.